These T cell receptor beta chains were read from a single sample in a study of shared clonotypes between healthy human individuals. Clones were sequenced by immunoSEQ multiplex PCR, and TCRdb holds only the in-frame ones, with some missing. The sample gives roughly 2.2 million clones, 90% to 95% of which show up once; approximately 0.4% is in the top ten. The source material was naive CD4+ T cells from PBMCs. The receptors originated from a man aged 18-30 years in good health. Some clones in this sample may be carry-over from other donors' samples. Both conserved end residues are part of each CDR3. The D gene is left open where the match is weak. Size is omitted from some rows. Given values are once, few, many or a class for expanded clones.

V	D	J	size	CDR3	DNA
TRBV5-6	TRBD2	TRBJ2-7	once	CASSALGGPYEQYF	TGTGCCAGCAGCGCCTTGGGAGGGCCGTACGAGCAGTACTTC
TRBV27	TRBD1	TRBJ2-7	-	CASSPTQGTGPWEQYF	TGTGCCAGCAGTCCCACCCAAGGGACAGGCCCCTGGGAGCAGTACTTC
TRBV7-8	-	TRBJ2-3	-	CASSLAYESGFADTQYF	TGTGCCAGCAGCTTGGCCTATGAGTCCGGGTTCGCAGATACGCAGTATTTT
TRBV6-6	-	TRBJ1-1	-	CATRAKLNTEAFF	TGTGCCACCAGGGCAAAATTGAACACTGAAGCTTTCTTT
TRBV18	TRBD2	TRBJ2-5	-	CASSGTSGQETQYF	TGTGCCAGCTCAGGGACTAGCGGACAAGAGACCCAGTACTTC
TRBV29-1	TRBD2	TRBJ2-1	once	CSVEGTSGSSYNEQFF	TGCAGCGTTGAAGGGACTAGCGGGAGCTCCTACAATGAGCAGTTCTTC
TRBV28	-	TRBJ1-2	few	CASSSGPDYGYTF	TGTGCCAGCAGCTCGGGTCCAGACTATGGCTACACCTTC
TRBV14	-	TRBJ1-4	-	CASSQVGGKKLFF	TGTGCCAGCAGCCAAGTTGGGGGTAAAAAACTGTTTTTT
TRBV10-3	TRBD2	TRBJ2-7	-	CAPTPQREAPDEQYF	TGTGCCCCAACCCCTCAGCGGGAGGCACCCGACGAGCAGTACTTC
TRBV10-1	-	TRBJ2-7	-	CASSETGQQGGSYEQYF	TGCGCCAGCAGTGAAACGGGGCAACAGGGAGGCTCCTACGAGCAGTACTTC
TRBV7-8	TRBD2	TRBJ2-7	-	CASSFGTSTSYEQYF	TGTGCCAGCAGCTTCGGGACTAGCACCTCCTACGAGCAGTACTTC
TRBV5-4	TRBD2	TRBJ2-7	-	CASSLPSGSSYEQYF	TGTGCCAGCAGCTTGCCTAGCGGAAGCTCCTACGAGCAGTACTTC
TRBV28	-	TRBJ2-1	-	CASSLLGRRSYNEQFF	TGTGCCAGCAGCCTCCTAGGAAGAAGGTCCTACAATGAGCAGTTCTTC
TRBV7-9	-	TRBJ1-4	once	CASSRGSGEKLFF	TGTGCCAGCAGCCGTGGTAGCGGTGAAAAACTGTTTTTT
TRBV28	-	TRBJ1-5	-	CASLQWESGNSNQPQHF	TGTGCCAGTCTTCAATGGGAGTCGGGGAATAGCAATCAGCCCCAGCATTTT
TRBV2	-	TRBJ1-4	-	CASSEMGLDNEKLFF	TGTGCCAGCAGTGAAATGGGGCTGGATAATGAAAAACTGTTTTTT
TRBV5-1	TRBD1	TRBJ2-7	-	CASSLEGQATYEQYF	TGCGCCAGCAGCTTGGAGGGACAGGCTACCTACGAGCAGTACTTC
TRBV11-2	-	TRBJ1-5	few	CASSPGLLRDQPQHF	TGTGCCAGCAGCCCGGGACTGCTGCGGGATCAGCCCCAGCATTTT
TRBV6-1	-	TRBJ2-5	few	CASRMTDSGETQYF	TGTGCCAGCAGGATGACGGATTCCGGAGAGACCCAGTACTTC
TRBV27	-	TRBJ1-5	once	CASSYTGSGNQPQHF	TGTGCCAGCAGCTACACAGGGAGTGGCAATCAGCCCCAGCATTTT
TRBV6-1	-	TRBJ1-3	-	CASSEVLSGNTIYF	TGTGCCAGCAGTGAGGTACTCTCTGGAAACACCATATATTTT
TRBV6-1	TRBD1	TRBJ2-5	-	CASTPDRGRETQYF	TGTGCCAGCACTCCAGACAGGGGGCGTGAGACCCAGTACTTC
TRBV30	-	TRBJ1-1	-	CAWSVGAGTEAFF	TGTGCCTGGAGTGTAGGTGCGGGCACTGAAGCTTTCTTT
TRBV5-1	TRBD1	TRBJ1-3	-	CASSADRGTGNTIYF	TGCGCCAGCAGCGCCGACAGGGGAACTGGAAACACCATATATTTT
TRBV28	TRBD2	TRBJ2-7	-	CASSLWGGRALYEQYF	TGTGCCAGCAGTTTATGGGGCGGGAGGGCCCTCTACGAGCAGTACTTC
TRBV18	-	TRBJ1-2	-	CASSPTDNYGYTF	TGTGCCAGCTCACCAACGGACAACTATGGCTACACCTTC
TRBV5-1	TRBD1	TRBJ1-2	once	CASSSTAGTGDGYTF	TGCGCCAGCAGCTCTACAGCCGGGACAGGGGATGGCTACACCTTC